The rows below give T cell receptor beta chains drawn from one sample of a study of early T cells in non-severe SARS-CoV-2 infection. TCRdb processed the 5' RACE reads anew with MiXCR; each CDR3 protein has one entry. The sample holds around 59,000 distinct CDR3 sequences, roughly 12% seen once. The specimen sequenced was whole blood. The source is an adult who was a healthcare worker with PCR-confirmed SARS-CoV-2 infection or an uninfected control (not recorded which). Each CDR3 is given with its conserved first and last residue. The order of the fields is J gene, V gene, clone size, CDR3 length, D gene, CDR3 DNA, CDR3 protein. The D gene is left open where the match is weak. Where a row states a size, it is once, few, many or the class of an expanded clone; other rows omit it.

j_gene: TRBJ1-5; v_gene: TRBV28; abundance: .; len: 16; d_gene: .; CDR3nt: TGTGCCAGCAGTTTGGGCAGGGCCCGTAGCAATCAGCCCCAGCATTTT; CDR3aa: CASSLGRARSNQPQHF
j_gene: TRBJ2-2; v_gene: TRBV12-3/TRBV12-4; abundance: few; len: 14; d_gene: .; CDR3nt: TGTGCCAGCAGTTTTACTCTTGAGGCCGGGGAGCTGTTTTTT; CDR3aa: CASSFTLEAGELFF
j_gene: TRBJ2-1; v_gene: TRBV7-2; abundance: few; len: 16; d_gene: TRBD2; CDR3nt: TGTGCCAGCAGCCCCCCGGGACTAGCGGCCTACAATGAGCAGTTCTTC; CDR3aa: CASSPPGLAAYNEQFF
j_gene: TRBJ2-5; v_gene: TRBV11-2; abundance: .; len: 15; d_gene: TRBD2; CDR3nt: TGTGCCAGCAGCCCGACGGGAGGGTTAGGGGAGACCCAGTACTTC; CDR3aa: CASSPTGGLGETQYF
j_gene: TRBJ1-1; v_gene: TRBV28; abundance: many; len: 15; d_gene: TRBD1; CDR3nt: TGTGCCAGCAGTTTACGACAGGGGACGAACACTGAAGCTTTCTTT; CDR3aa: CASSLRQGTNTEAFF
j_gene: TRBJ1-2; v_gene: TRBV18; abundance: .; len: 13; d_gene: .; CDR3nt: TGTGCCAGCTCACCGCGCGGGGGCTATGGCTACACCTTC; CDR3aa: CASSPRGGYGYTF
j_gene: TRBJ2-1; v_gene: TRBV5-8; abundance: few; len: 14; d_gene: TRBD2; CDR3nt: TGTGCCAGCAGCTTGAGGGTAGCGGGAGGCCCTCAGTTCTTC; CDR3aa: CASSLRVAGGPQFF
j_gene: TRBJ2-3; v_gene: TRBV24-1; abundance: once; len: 14; d_gene: .; CDR3nt: TGTGCCACCAGTGAGTCTAGCGAGCTGGATACGCAGTATTTT; CDR3aa: CATSESSELDTQYF
j_gene: TRBJ2-5; v_gene: TRBV28; abundance: .; len: 13; d_gene: TRBD2; CDR3nt: TGTGCCAGCGCGGGACTAGCGGGAGGGACCCAGTACTTC; CDR3aa: CASAGLAGGTQYF
j_gene: TRBJ2-1; v_gene: TRBV7-2; abundance: .; len: 17; d_gene: TRBD2; CDR3nt: TGTGCCAGCAGCTTTGGGCCCAGCGGGAGGGCCGGAAATGAGCAGTTCTTC; CDR3aa: CASSFGPSGRAGNEQFF
j_gene: TRBJ1-1; v_gene: TRBV11-2; abundance: many; len: 14; d_gene: .; CDR3nt: TGTGCCAGCAGCTTAGATATTGGGAACACTGAAGCTTTCTTT; CDR3aa: CASSLDIGNTEAFF
j_gene: TRBJ2-7; v_gene: TRBV5-4; abundance: once; len: 16; d_gene: .; CDR3nt: TGTGCCAGCAGCCCCGGAACAGGGACTCCGTCCTACGAGCAGTACTTC; CDR3aa: CASSPGTGTPSYEQYF
j_gene: TRBJ2-3; v_gene: TRBV5-1; abundance: few; len: 15; d_gene: .; CDR3nt: TGCGCCAGCACCAGACCGGGACGACCTACAGATACGCAGTATTTT; CDR3aa: CASTRPGRPTDTQYF
j_gene: TRBJ2-5; v_gene: TRBV11-1; abundance: few; len: 12; d_gene: .; CDR3nt: TGTGCCAGCAGCTTTGCGTCAGAGACCCAGTACTTC; CDR3aa: CASSFASETQYF
j_gene: TRBJ2-7; v_gene: TRBV7-2; abundance: many; len: 13; d_gene: .; CDR3nt: TGTGCCAGCAGCCTAGGACGGAGCTACGAGCAGTACTTC; CDR3aa: CASSLGRSYEQYF
j_gene: TRBJ2-7; v_gene: TRBV15; abundance: .; len: 12; d_gene: TRBD1; CDR3nt: TGTGCCACCGGACAGGGGACGGACGAGCAGTACTTC; CDR3aa: CATGQGTDEQYF
j_gene: TRBJ1-4; v_gene: TRBV28; abundance: many; len: 14; d_gene: .; CDR3nt: TGTGCCAGCAGTCCCCCGGGGGCCGAGGAAAAACTGTTTTTT; CDR3aa: CASSPPGAEEKLFF
j_gene: TRBJ2-5; v_gene: TRBV6-1; abundance: .; len: 14; d_gene: TRBD2; CDR3nt: TGTGCCAGCAGTGGACTAGCGAGCCAAGAGACCCAGTACTTC; CDR3aa: CASSGLASQETQYF
j_gene: TRBJ1-1; v_gene: TRBV29-1; abundance: many; len: 14; d_gene: .; CDR3nt: TGCAGCGTTGGCGATGACTTCATGAACACTGAAGCTTTCTTT; CDR3aa: CSVGDDFMNTEAFF
j_gene: TRBJ1-5; v_gene: TRBV7-2; abundance: .; len: 13; d_gene: .; CDR3nt: TGTGCCAGCAGCTTAGGCTCTCATCAGCCCCAGCATTTT; CDR3aa: CASSLGSHQPQHF
j_gene: TRBJ1-4; v_gene: TRBV2; abundance: .; len: 14; d_gene: .; CDR3nt: TGTGCCAGCAGGTTGATGGGGCCCAATGAAAAACTGTTTTTT; CDR3aa: CASRLMGPNEKLFF
j_gene: TRBJ2-1; v_gene: TRBV20-1; abundance: many; len: 12; d_gene: .; CDR3nt: TGCAGTGTTGGACTGAGGTGGGATGAGCAGTTCTTC; CDR3aa: CSVGLRWDEQFF
j_gene: TRBJ2-2; v_gene: TRBV7-3; abundance: .; len: 18; d_gene: TRBD2; CDR3nt: TGTGCCAGCAGCTCCTCTCGCGGGAGGGCCCTCGGAACCGGGGAGCTGTTTTTT; CDR3aa: CASSSSRGRALGTGELFF
j_gene: TRBJ2-3; v_gene: TRBV7-2; abundance: many; len: 15; d_gene: .; CDR3nt: TGTGCCAGCAGCTTAGGAGGGACTCGCACAGATACGCAGTATTTT; CDR3aa: CASSLGGTRTDTQYF
j_gene: TRBJ2-3; v_gene: TRBV18; abundance: few; len: 15; d_gene: .; CDR3nt: TGTGCCAGCTCCCCTATGGGGGAGCGGACAGATACGCAGTATTTT; CDR3aa: CASSPMGERTDTQYF
j_gene: TRBJ2-6; v_gene: TRBV7-3; abundance: few; len: 15; d_gene: .; CDR3nt: TGTGCCAGCAGCTTACCAGGCGCCGGGGCCAACGTCCTGACTTTC; CDR3aa: CASSLPGAGANVLTF
j_gene: TRBJ2-2; v_gene: TRBV29-1; abundance: many; len: 14; d_gene: .; CDR3nt: TGCAGCGTTGATGGCGCGGGAAACACCGGGGAGCTGTTTTTT; CDR3aa: CSVDGAGNTGELFF
j_gene: TRBJ2-3; v_gene: TRBV18; abundance: .; len: 14; d_gene: .; CDR3nt: TGTGCCAGCTCACCCCGCTATAGCACAGATACGCAGTATTTT; CDR3aa: CASSPRYSTDTQYF
j_gene: TRBJ2-7; v_gene: TRBV10-2; abundance: .; len: 10; d_gene: .; CDR3nt: TGCGCCAGTTTCTTGTACGAGCAGTACTTC; CDR3aa: CASFLYEQYF
j_gene: TRBJ2-3; v_gene: TRBV20-1; abundance: .; len: 14; d_gene: TRBD2; CDR3nt: TGCAGTGCGGCTCCCGGGACTAGGGGAGATACGCAGTATTTT; CDR3aa: CSAAPGTRGDTQYF
j_gene: TRBJ2-7; v_gene: TRBV29-1; abundance: medium-sized; len: 12; d_gene: .; CDR3nt: TGCAGCGTTTCCGGGACATCCTACGAGCAGTACTTC; CDR3aa: CSVSGTSYEQYF
j_gene: TRBJ1-1; v_gene: TRBV6-1; abundance: few; len: 14; d_gene: .; CDR3nt: TGTGCCAGCAGTGTTAACCAGGGAGTCCCTGAAGCTTTCTTT; CDR3aa: CASSVNQGVPEAFF
j_gene: TRBJ2-1; v_gene: TRBV30; abundance: .; len: 14; d_gene: TRBD2; CDR3nt: TGTGCCTGGGCCGCTCTAGCGGCCTACAATGAGCAGTTCTTC; CDR3aa: CAWAALAAYNEQFF
j_gene: TRBJ2-7; v_gene: TRBV28; abundance: many; len: 13; d_gene: .; CDR3nt: TGTGCCAGCAGTTTTGGCAGGCTTTACGAGCAGTACTTC; CDR3aa: CASSFGRLYEQYF
j_gene: TRBJ2-7; v_gene: TRBV10-1; abundance: few; len: 12; d_gene: .; CDR3nt: TGCGCCAGCAGTGAGACGTCCTACGAGCAGTACTTC; CDR3aa: CASSETSYEQYF
j_gene: TRBJ1-5; v_gene: TRBV28; abundance: medium-sized; len: 11; d_gene: .; CDR3nt: TGTGCCAGCAGTCCGGACCAGCCCCAGCATTTT; CDR3aa: CASSPDQPQHF
j_gene: TRBJ1-5; v_gene: TRBV25-1; abundance: many; len: 13; d_gene: .; CDR3nt: TGTGCCAGCAGTGACACGGGGAATCAGCCCCAGCATTTT; CDR3aa: CASSDTGNQPQHF
j_gene: TRBJ2-1; v_gene: TRBV12-3/TRBV12-4; abundance: few; len: 15; d_gene: TRBD2; CDR3nt: TGTGCCAGCAGTTCTTTAGCGGGAAGGAACAATGAGCAGTTCTTC; CDR3aa: CASSSLAGRNNEQFF
j_gene: TRBJ2-3; v_gene: TRBV7-9; abundance: few; len: 15; d_gene: .; CDR3nt: TGTGCCAGCAGTCTCAACACCCATAACACAGATACGCAGTATTTT; CDR3aa: CASSLNTHNTDTQYF
j_gene: TRBJ1-2; v_gene: TRBV12-3/TRBV12-4; abundance: .; len: 15; d_gene: TRBD1; CDR3nt: TGTGCCAGCAGTTTAAACCCCCCAGGGGGCTATGGCTACACCTTC; CDR3aa: CASSLNPPGGYGYTF
j_gene: TRBJ1-1; v_gene: TRBV4-1; abundance: few; len: 15; d_gene: .; CDR3nt: TGCGCCAGCAGCCAAGTGGCACGGGGAAACACTGAAGCTTTCTTT; CDR3aa: CASSQVARGNTEAFF
j_gene: TRBJ2-1; v_gene: TRBV28; abundance: few; len: 15; d_gene: .; CDR3nt: TGTGCCAGCAGTTTATCGCGGCTTGGAAAAAATGAGCAGTTCTTC; CDR3aa: CASSLSRLGKNEQFF
j_gene: TRBJ2-3; v_gene: TRBV7-2; abundance: many; len: 14; d_gene: .; CDR3nt: TGTGCCAGCAGCTTATTTCTCAGCACAGATACGCAGTATTTT; CDR3aa: CASSLFLSTDTQYF
j_gene: TRBJ1-1; v_gene: TRBV10-2; abundance: many; len: 13; d_gene: .; CDR3nt: TGCGCCAGCAGTTCCCCTGAGAACACTGAAGCTTTCTTT; CDR3aa: CASSSPENTEAFF
j_gene: TRBJ2-1; v_gene: TRBV19; abundance: many; len: 14; d_gene: TRBD2; CDR3nt: TGTGCCAGTAGTCTCCTAGCGGGAAGGAATGAGCAGTTCTTC; CDR3aa: CASSLLAGRNEQFF
j_gene: TRBJ2-3; v_gene: TRBV5-1; abundance: .; len: 15; d_gene: .; CDR3nt: TGCGCCAGCAGCCGGACTCCTGGGGCCACAGATACGCAGTATTTT; CDR3aa: CASSRTPGATDTQYF
j_gene: TRBJ2-7; v_gene: TRBV28; abundance: .; len: 12; d_gene: .; CDR3nt: TGTGCCAGCAGTCCGGAGGGCTACGAGCAGTACTTC; CDR3aa: CASSPEGYEQYF
j_gene: TRBJ2-3; v_gene: TRBV29-1; abundance: once; len: 14; d_gene: .; CDR3nt: TGCAGCGAGACTGGCGGGGAGAGCACAGATACGCAGTATTTT; CDR3aa: CSETGGESTDTQYF
j_gene: TRBJ2-1; v_gene: TRBV7-6; abundance: .; len: 15; d_gene: .; CDR3nt: TGTGCCAGCAGCGCACAGGGCCCGATGGACAATGAGCAGTTCTTC; CDR3aa: CASSAQGPMDNEQFF